The 27 T cell receptor beta chains listed next were all sequenced from one sample in a study of blood T cells in healthy people across ages. A second PCR of about 6 to 11 cycles used a sample-barcoded 5' primer and a J-beta primer mix. TCRdb called the 5' RACE reads again in MiXCR, with one record for every CDR3 protein. The sample lists 700,000 to 1,000,000 distinct CDR3 sequences; under 45% were seen once. The specimen sequenced was blood. Source of these receptors: a man in his sixties in good health.

In this sample, this clonotype turned up a few times. The V call is TRBV2, the J call TRBJ2-1; 9 bases fit TRBD2. CDR3 length equals 16 residues. CDR1 and CDR2 (germline): SNHLY, FYNNEI. CDR3 DNA: TGTGCTAGCGGGGGTAGCGGGGTAGTCTCCTACAATGAGCAGTTCTTC. This translates into CASGGSGVVSYNEQFF.

V usage is TRBV12-3 or TRBV12-4 and J usage is TRBJ1-1; D is unresolved. Trimming pared 4 bases from V and 9 bases from J, leaving 9 bases between. This CDR3 spans 11 amino acids. CDR3 sequence (DNA): TGTGCCAGCAGTTCGGGCCCACAAGCTTTCTTT. Translating it yields CASSSGPQAFF.

This chain links TRBV5-5 with TRBJ2-7, with D unclear. This CDR3 has 14 amino acids. The V gene's germline CDR1 is SGHKS and CDR2 YYEKEE (reference sequence). V gave up 1 base and J gave up 4 bases, with 12 bases separating them. The CDR3 loop reads CASSLNSSPYEQYF. The CDR3 region has the DNA TGTGCCAGCAGCTTGAACAGCAGCCCATACGAGCAGTACTTC.

This sequence joins TRBV7-9 and TRBJ2-3, with 11 nucleotides matching TRBD2. V lost 5 bases to trimming and J lost 0 bases; unmatched junction nucleotides: 4. This CDR3 has 16 residues. Per germline, CDR1 SEHNR and CDR2 FQNEAQ (reference sequence). Here the CDR3 reads CASSASSGGSTDTQYF. The CDR3 region has the DNA TGTGCCAGCAGCGCGTCTAGCGGGGGGAGCACAGATACGCAGTATTTT.

Comments on this clonotype: Germline is not matched at one junction end, which may reflect a read error. The chain combines TRBV11-2 with TRBJ2-6; D remains unclear. The CDR3 consists of 16 residues. The V gene's germline CDR1 is SGHAT and CDR2 FQNNGV. This CDR3 reads CACRPGHLSGANVLTF. The CDR3 DNA reads TGTGCCTGCAGACCCGGGCACCTCTCTGGGGCCAACGTCCTGACTTTC.

The chain joins TRBV2 to TRBJ2-7; D might be TRBD1 (6 bases). The CDR3 extends over 14 amino acids. The V end lost 8 bases, the J end lost 2 bases, and 16 bases lay between the germline ends. The V gene's germline CDR1 is SNHLY and CDR2 FYNNEI. The CDR3 DNA reads TGTGCCAGCCTCTCCGGGACAAAAACCTACGAGCAGTACTTC. Translating it yields CASLSGTKTYEQYF.

J is TRBJ2-1 and V is TRBV20-1, with 9 bases that match TRBD2. The CDR3 runs to 14 residues. CDR1 is DFQATT and CDR2 is SNEGSKA in the germline V gene (reference sequence). The V segment lost 6 bases and the J segment 9 bases; nucleotides outside the gene matches: 12. The CDR3 sequence: CSAPQGGGAAEQFF. The CDR3 DNA reads as TGCAGTGCACCCCAGGGCGGGGGGGCCGCTGAGCAGTTCTTC.

A note on this clonotype: The junction does not match germline at one end; this may be a read error. The chain joins TRBV7-2 to TRBJ2-3; D ambiguous. CDR1 and CDR2 (germline): SGHTA, FQGNSA. This CDR3 spans 17 amino acids. This chain's CDR3 is CASSLASGFWDPDTQNF. The CDR3 DNA reads as TGTGCCAGCAGCTTAGCATCCGGTTTCTGGGATCCAGATACGCAGAATTTT. The entire variable domain, with the rest obtained from reference TRBV7-2 and TRBJ2-3, is as follows: GAGVSQSPSNKVTEKGKDVELRCDPISGHTALYWYRQSLGQGLEFLIYFQGNSAPDKSGLPSDRFSAERTGGSVSTLTIQRTQQEDSAVYLCASSLASGFWDPDTQNFGPGTRLTVL.

The chain combines TRBV29-1 with TRBJ1-1, with 8 positions matching TRBD1. The CDR3 loop spans 14 amino acids. V lost 7 bases, J lost 1 base, and 8 bases stayed unmatched. The V gene's germline CDR1 is SQVTM and CDR2 ANQGSEA. The CDR3 region has the DNA TGCAGCGCCGAGCGTGACAGGGGGAACACTGAAGCTTTCTTT. It specifies CSAERDRGNTEAFF.

The chain joins TRBV14 to TRBJ2-7; weak D call: TRBD2 (6 bases). The CDR3 extends over 14 amino acids. Trimming cost V 2 bases and J 2 bases, with 10 bases left between them. From germline, CDR1 is SGHDN and CDR2 FVKESK. The CDR3 region is CASSQFGSPYEQYF. The CDR3 region has the DNA TGTGCCAGCAGCCAATTCGGGAGTCCCTACGAGCAGTACTTC.

A few counts support this clonotype. The chain couples TRBV20-1 to TRBJ2-4; 7 nucleotides match TRBD2. Gene TRBJ2-5 matches the end of the DNA better, so the J call may be wrong. This CDR3 is built from 13 residues. The germline V gene encodes CDR1 DFQATT and CDR2 SNEGSKA (reference sequence). In DNA form, the CDR3 reads TGCAGTGCTAGAGAGACTAGCAGAAGGACCCAGTACTTC. Its protein product is CSARETSRRTQYF.

The chain links TRBV5-1 to TRBJ2-1; D tentatively fits TRBD1 or TRBD2 (5 bases each). Germline CDR1 and CDR2: SGHRS and YFSETQ. The CDR3 is made up of 15 amino acids. Trimming took off 1 base at V and 10 bases at J, with 18 bases between the two ends. CDR3 DNA sequence: TGCGCCAGCAGCTTGACATCCGGGGACCGAATGGAGCAGTTCTTC. Its protein is CASSLTSGDRMEQFF. Filled out from reference TRBV5-1 and TRBJ2-1, the complete variable domain reads KAGVTQTPRYLIKTRGQQVTLSCSPISGHRSVSWYQQTPGQGLQFLFEYFSETQRNKGNFPGRFSGRQFSNSRSEMNVSTLELGDSALYLCASSLTSGDRMEQFFGPGTRLTVL.

On this clonotype itself: The junction differs from germline at one of its ends, possibly a read error. V and J are TRBV4-3 and TRBJ1-2; D not resolved. Per germline, CDR1 LGHNA and CDR2 YSLEER. This CDR3 comprises 15 residues. The CDR3 DNA reads as TGCGGCAGCAGCCAAGCTGGGTCGACGGGCTATGGCTACACCTTC. Its protein product is CGSSQAGSTGYGYTF.

This clonotype was recorded at least ten times. The chain carries TRBV3-1 and TRBJ2-7; D not resolved. The CDR3 consists of 11 residues. Germline V gene lookup returns CDR1 LGHDT and CDR2 YNNKEL (reference sequence). Trimming stripped 4 bases from V and 3 bases from J, with 4 bases between. The CDR3 DNA reads as TGTGCCAGCAGCCGTTACTACGAGCAGTACTTC. Its translation: CASSRYYEQYF.

This chain links TRBV14 with TRBJ1-1, with D hard to call. Trimming left V 2 bases short and J 0 bases short, with 4 bases between. CDR1 and CDR2 from the germline V gene are SGHDN and FVKESK. The CDR3 covers 13 residues. For the CDR3, the DNA is TGTGCCAGCAGCCAATCACTGAACACTGAAGCTTTCTTT. Amino acid sequence: CASSQSLNTEAFF. Full variable domain (outside the CDR3, taken from reference TRBV14 and TRBJ1-1): EAGVTQFPSHSVIEKGQTVTLRCDPISGHDNLYWYRRVMGKEIKFLLHFVKESKQDESGMPNNRFLAERTGGTYSTLKVQPAELEDSGVYFCASSQSLNTEAFFGQGTRLTVV.

With respect to this clonotype: Given a much more abundant clone one base away, this may be a read error. The V gene is TRBV6-5, the J gene TRBJ1-2; the match to TRBD1 covers 7 bases. Trimming took 1 base from V and 8 from J; bases not matched to a gene: 10. The CDR3 length is 15 residues. The germline V gene encodes CDR1 MNHEY and CDR2 SVGAGI. The CDR3 spells CASSYYLGQGDGYTF. The CDR3 coding sequence is TGTGCCAGCAGTTACTACTTAGGCCAGGGGGACGGCTACACCTTC.

Details on this clonotype: A much larger clone lies one base from this, so it may be a read error. The rearrangement links TRBV5-1 to TRBJ2-1, with a weak D call TRBD1 (6 bases). The DNA end is a closer match to TRBJ2-7, so the J assignment may be wrong. The CDR3 is made up of 15 amino acids. Germline CDR1 and CDR2: SGHRS and YFSETQ. The CDR3 sequence is CASSPGQPPYNEQYF. The CDR3 region has the DNA TGCGCCAGCAGCCCGGGACAACCACCCTACAATGAGCAGTACTTC.

This clonotype was detected only once. The chain links TRBV9 to TRBJ2-5, with 9 bases identical to TRBD1. CDR3 size: 14 residues. V shed 4 bases, J shed 11 bases, and the junction held 12 bases outside the gene matches. In germline, CDR1 is SGDLS, CDR2 YYNGEE. CDR3 sequence: CASSKQGAKVEQYF. The CDR3 DNA reads TGTGCCAGCAGCAAACAGGGGGCTAAGGTGGAGCAGTACTTC.

The CDR3 DNA sequence: TGCAGCGCTCTCCGGGGGACCGATGGCTACACCTTC. Residues: CSALRGTDGYTF. The chain links TRBV29-1 to TRBJ1-2; D may be TRBD1 (5 bases). Germline-derived CDR1 and CDR2 are SQVTM and ANQGSEA. V was pared by 7 bases and J by 6 bases, with 15 bases between. The CDR3 length is 12 residues.

The chain carries TRBV2 and TRBJ2-7, with D possibly being TRBD1 (6 bases). V shed 4 bases and J shed 9 bases, with 19 bases lying between them. Per germline, CDR1 SNHLY and CDR2 FYNNEI. This CDR3 contains 14 residues. CDR3 sequence reads: CASSAQGSQWGQYF. For the CDR3, the DNA is TGTGCCAGCAGTGCGCAGGGGAGCCAATGGGGGCAGTACTTC. Filled out from reference TRBV2 and TRBJ2-7, the complete variable domain reads EPEVTQTPSHQVTQMGQEVILRCVPISNHLYFYWYRQILGQKVEFLVSFYNNEISEKSEIFDDQFSVERPDGSNFTLKIRSTKLEDSAMYFCASSAQGSQWGQYFGPGTRLTVT.

This clonotype was counted between two and nine times. The CDR3 DNA is TGTGCCAGCAGCTTAGGCCTTTATAATGAAAAACTGTTTTTT. Translated, it gives CASSLGLYNEKLFF. J is TRBJ1-4 and V is TRBV7-6; D remains unclear. V was pared by 1 base and J by 4 bases, with 7 bases between. In germline, CDR1 is SGHVS, CDR2 FNYEAQ. The CDR3 spans 14 residues.

The chain has TRBV19 and TRBJ2-3; a possible D gene is TRBD1 (6 bases). CDR3 length: 12 amino acids. Germline V gives CDR1 LNHDA, CDR2 SQIVND (reference sequence). The V end was cut by 4 bases, the J end by 10 bases, with 12 bases between. CDR3 region: CASSKDRGAQYF. Here the CDR3 DNA reads TGTGCCAGTAGTAAGGACAGAGGAGCGCAGTATTTT.

A note on this clonotype: The junction does not match germline at one end; this may be a read error. The chain uses TRBV7-2 and TRBJ2-3, with D possibly matching TRBD2 (5 bases). The CDR3 has 15 residues. Germline CDR1 reads SGHTA; CDR2 reads FQGNSA. The CDR3 nucleotides are TGTGCCAGCAGCCAACAACTAGGGAGCACGGATACGCAGTATTTT. Translating gives CASSQQLGSTDTQYF.

The CDR3 coding sequence is TGTGCCAGTAGTATTGGACGGCAGAACACTGAAGCTTTCTTT. It codes for CASSIGRQNTEAFF. The V gene is TRBV19, the J gene TRBJ1-1, with D unclear. Germline CDR1 is LNHDA and CDR2 is SQIVND (reference sequence). Trimming stripped 3 bases from V and 1 base from J, with 9 bases between. The CDR3 contains 14 residues. The full variable domain, with the rest looked up from reference TRBV19 and TRBJ1-1, is DGGITQSPKYLFRKEGQNVTLSCEQNLNHDAMYWYRQDPGQGLRLIYYSQIVNDFQKGDIAEGYSVSREKKESFPLTVTSAQKNPTAFYLCASSIGRQNTEAFFGQGTRLTVV.

The V call is TRBV12-3 or TRBV12-4, the J call TRBJ2-5, with unresolved D. V was shortened by 2 bases and J by 5 bases, with 12 bases between the two germline ends. CDR3 length: 14 residues. DNA of the CDR3: TGTGCCAGCAGTTTAACGCCGGGTGGTGAGACCCAGTACTTC. Amino acid sequence: CASSLTPGGETQYF.

This sequence joins TRBV6-1 and TRBJ2-1, with D possibly matching TRBD1 (5 bases). The DNA end is a closer match to TRBJ2-7, so the J assignment may be wrong. Per germline, CDR1 MNHNS and CDR2 SASEGT. The CDR3 runs 15 residues. The CDR3: CASSEQGSTYNEQYF. The CDR3 nucleotides read TGTGCCAGCAGTGAACAGGGAAGTACCTACAATGAGCAGTACTTC.

The rearrangement uses TRBV7-8 and TRBJ2-6, with D maybe TRBD2 (6 bases). The V end was cut by 3 bases, the J end by 6 bases, with 21 bases between. Germline V gives CDR1 SGHVS, CDR2 FQNEAQ. The length of the CDR3 is 18 residues. DNA of the CDR3: TGTGCCAGCAGCTTTAGTGGGGGGTTAGGCTTCGAGGCCAACGTCCTGACTTTC. It translates to CASSFSGGLGFEANVLTF.